This entry is about one T cell receptor beta chain. What it recognizes is unknown. This entry comes from a study of Ad26.COV2.S vaccination and SARS-CoV-2 variants. Study-level findings and limits: The placebo group had lower spike-specific TCR breadth than the vaccine recipients did. In vaccinated individuals, spike-specific CD8+ and CD4+ T cell responses reportedly displayed substantial breadth.

The repertoire was sequenced with immunoSEQ multiplex PCR; TCRdb's copy has only in-frame clones and lacks some. The table includes fewer than 50,000 clones, 83% detected once. Sequencing was performed on peripheral blood, taken after recovery from COVID-19. The clonotype comes from a human donor who had recovered from COVID-19.

CDR3 nucleotides: TGTGCCAGCAGCTCTCGGACAGAGAACACTGAAGCTTTCTTT. Translation gives CASSSRTENTEAFF. The chain has TRBV11-3 and TRBJ1-1; tentatively, D is TRBD1 (6 bases). CDR1 and CDR2 (germline): SGHNT, YENEEA. CDR3 length: 14 residues. V lost 4 bases, J lost 1 base, and 10 bases lay in between.